This record covers a single T cell receptor beta chain. The antigen remains undetermined. The CDR3 length is 15 residues. Deletions cut 0 bases from V and 5 bases from J, with 13 bases between. Per germline, CDR1 SGHNT and CDR2 YYREEE (reference sequence). The sample is drawn from a study of T cells in localized non-small cell lung cancer. The study's findings and limits: When the top 100 tumor clones were examined, a median about 60 of them also appeared in the adjacent lung, which was paired and uninvolved.

Profiling relied on immunoSEQ multiplex PCR, and the TCRdb table lists in-frame clones only, not all of them. This table holds approximately 24,000 clones, about nine tenths found once. The receptor was isolated from a man between 40 and 75 years old with stage I squamous cell lung carcinoma. The chain employs TRBV5-4 and TRBJ2-3; D tentatively reads TRBD1 or TRBD2 (5 bases each). The sample was peripheral blood, taken before any cancer treatment. The CDR3 spells CASSLGGPPGDTQYF. The CDR3 DNA sequence: TGTGCCAGCAGCTTGGGGGGACCCCCTGGAGATACGCAGTATTTT.